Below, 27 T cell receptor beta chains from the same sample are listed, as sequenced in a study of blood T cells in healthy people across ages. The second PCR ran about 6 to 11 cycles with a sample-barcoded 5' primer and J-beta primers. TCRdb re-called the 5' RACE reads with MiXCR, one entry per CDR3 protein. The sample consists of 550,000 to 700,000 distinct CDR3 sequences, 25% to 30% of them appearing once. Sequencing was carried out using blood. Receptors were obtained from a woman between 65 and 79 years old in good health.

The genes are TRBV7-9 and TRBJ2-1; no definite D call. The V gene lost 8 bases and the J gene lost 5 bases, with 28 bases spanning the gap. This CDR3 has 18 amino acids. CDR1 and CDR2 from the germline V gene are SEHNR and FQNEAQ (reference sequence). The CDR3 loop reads CASLGEAATVLDHNEQFF. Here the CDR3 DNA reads TGTGCCAGCCTAGGTGAGGCTGCCACCGTTCTAGATCACAATGAGCAGTTCTTC. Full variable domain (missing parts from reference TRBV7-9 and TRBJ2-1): DTGVSQNPRHKITKRGQNVTFRCDPISEHNRLYWYRQTLGQGPEFLTYFQNEAQLEKSRLLSDRFSAERPKGSFSTLEIQRTEQGDSAMYLCASLGEAATVLDHNEQFFGPGTRLTVL.

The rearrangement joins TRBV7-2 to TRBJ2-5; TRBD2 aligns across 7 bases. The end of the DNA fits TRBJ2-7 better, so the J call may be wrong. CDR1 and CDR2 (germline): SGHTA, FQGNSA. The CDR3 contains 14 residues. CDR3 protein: CASSYMGGEYEQYF. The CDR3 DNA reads TGTGCCAGCAGCTATATGGGGGGGGAATACGAGCAGTACTTC.

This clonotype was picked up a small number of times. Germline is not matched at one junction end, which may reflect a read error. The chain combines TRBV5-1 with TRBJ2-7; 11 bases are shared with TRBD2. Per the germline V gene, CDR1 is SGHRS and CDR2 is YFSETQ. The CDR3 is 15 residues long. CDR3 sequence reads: CASSLVLAGEDEQYF. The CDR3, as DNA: TGCGCCAGCAGCTTGGTACTAGCGGGGGAGGATGAGCAGTATTTC.

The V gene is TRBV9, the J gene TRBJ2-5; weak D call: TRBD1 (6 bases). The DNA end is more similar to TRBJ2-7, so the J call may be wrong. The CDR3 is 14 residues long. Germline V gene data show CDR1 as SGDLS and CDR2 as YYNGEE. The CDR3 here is CASSASTGLNEQYF. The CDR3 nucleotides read TGTGCCAGCAGCGCAAGTACAGGGTTGAACGAGCAGTACTTC.

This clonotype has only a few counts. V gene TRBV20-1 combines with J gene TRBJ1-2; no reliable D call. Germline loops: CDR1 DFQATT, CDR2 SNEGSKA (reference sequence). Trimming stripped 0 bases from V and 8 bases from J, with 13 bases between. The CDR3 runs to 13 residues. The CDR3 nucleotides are TGCAGTGCTAGAGATCAGTTCTCGGTCGGCTACACCTTC. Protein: CSARDQFSVGYTF.

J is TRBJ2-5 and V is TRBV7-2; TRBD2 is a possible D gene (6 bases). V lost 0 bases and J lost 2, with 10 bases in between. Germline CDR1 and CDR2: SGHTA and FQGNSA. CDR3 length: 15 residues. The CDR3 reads CASSLARGVQETQYF. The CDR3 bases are TGTGCCAGCAGCTTAGCGCGCGGGGTTCAAGAGACCCAGTACTTC. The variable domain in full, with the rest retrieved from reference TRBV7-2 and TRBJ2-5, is GAGVSQSPSNKVTEKGKDVELRCDPISGHTALYWYRQSLGQGLEFLIYFQGNSAPDKSGLPSDRFSAERTGGSVSTLTIQRTQQEDSAVYLCASSLARGVQETQYFGPGTRLLVL.

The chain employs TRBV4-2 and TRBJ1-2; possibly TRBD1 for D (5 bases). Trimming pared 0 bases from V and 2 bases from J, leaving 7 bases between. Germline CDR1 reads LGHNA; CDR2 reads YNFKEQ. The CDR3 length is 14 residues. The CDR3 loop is CASSQDRVNYGYTF. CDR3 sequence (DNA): TGTGCCAGCAGCCAAGACAGGGTGAACTATGGCTACACCTTC.

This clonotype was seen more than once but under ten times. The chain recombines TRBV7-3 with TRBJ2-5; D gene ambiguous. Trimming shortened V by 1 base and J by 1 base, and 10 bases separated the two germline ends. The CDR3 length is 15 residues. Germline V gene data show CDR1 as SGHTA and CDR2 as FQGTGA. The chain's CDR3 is CASSLMGHFQETQYF. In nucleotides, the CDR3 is TGTGCCAGCAGCTTAATGGGCCATTTCCAAGAGACCCAGTACTTC.

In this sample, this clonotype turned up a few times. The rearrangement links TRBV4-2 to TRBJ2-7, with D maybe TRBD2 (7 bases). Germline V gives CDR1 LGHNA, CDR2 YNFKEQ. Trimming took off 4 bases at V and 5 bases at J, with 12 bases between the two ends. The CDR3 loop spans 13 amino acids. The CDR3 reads CASSPSGGNEQYF. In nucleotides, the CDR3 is TGTGCCAGCAGCCCTTCGGGGGGCAACGAGCAGTACTTC.

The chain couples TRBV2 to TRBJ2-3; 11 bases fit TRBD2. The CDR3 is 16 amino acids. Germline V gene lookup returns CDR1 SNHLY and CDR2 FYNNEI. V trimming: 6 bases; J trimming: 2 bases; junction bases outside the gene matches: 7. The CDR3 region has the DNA TGTGCCAGCAGGGTAGCGGGGGGGCGAGACACAGATACGCAGTATTTT. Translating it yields CASRVAGGRDTDTQYF.

The CDR3 is CSASNSRTAKNIQYF. The CDR3 DNA reads as TGCAGTGCTAGTAACTCGCGGACAGCCAAAAACATTCAGTACTTC. This chain joins TRBV20-1 and TRBJ2-4; no clear D. Germline V gene data show CDR1 as DFQATT and CDR2 as SNEGSKA (reference sequence). V was trimmed by 3 bases and J by 0 bases, leaving 12 bases between them. The CDR3 consists of 15 residues.

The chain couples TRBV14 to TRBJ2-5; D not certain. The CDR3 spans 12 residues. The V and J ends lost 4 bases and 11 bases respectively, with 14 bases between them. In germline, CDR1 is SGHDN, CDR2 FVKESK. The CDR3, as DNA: TGTGCCAGCAGCCCCGCAGAAACCCCTCAGTACTTC. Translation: CASSPAETPQYF.

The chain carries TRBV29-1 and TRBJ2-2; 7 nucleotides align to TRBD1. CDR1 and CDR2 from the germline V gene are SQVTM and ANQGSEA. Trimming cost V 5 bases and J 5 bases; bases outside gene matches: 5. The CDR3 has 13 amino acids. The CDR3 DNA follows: TGCAGCGTTTGGGGACAGCGGACCGGGGAGCTGTTTTTT. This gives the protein CSVWGQRTGELFF.

The chain's CDR3 is CASRWDLSSGNTIYF. In DNA, the CDR3 is TGCGCCAGCAGGTGGGACCTGAGTAGCGGAAACACCATATATTTT. J is TRBJ1-3 and V is TRBV5-1; possibly TRBD1 for D (5 bases). The germline V and J ends were trimmed by 5 bases and 4 bases, with 16 bases remaining between them. There are 15 residues in the CDR3. Germline V gene lookup returns CDR1 SGHRS and CDR2 YFSETQ.

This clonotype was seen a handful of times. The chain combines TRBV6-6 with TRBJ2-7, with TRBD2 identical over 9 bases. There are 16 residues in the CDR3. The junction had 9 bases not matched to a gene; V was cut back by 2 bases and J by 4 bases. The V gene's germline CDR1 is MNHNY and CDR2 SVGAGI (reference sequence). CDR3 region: CASSYAILAGHYEQYF. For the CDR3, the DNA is TGTGCCAGCAGTTACGCGATCCTAGCGGGGCATTACGAGCAGTACTTC.

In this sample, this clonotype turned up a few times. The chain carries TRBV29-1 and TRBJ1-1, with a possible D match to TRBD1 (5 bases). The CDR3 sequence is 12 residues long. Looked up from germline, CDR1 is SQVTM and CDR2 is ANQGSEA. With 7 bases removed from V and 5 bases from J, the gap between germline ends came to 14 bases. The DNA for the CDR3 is TGCAGCGCCACAGGAATCGGGACTGAAGCTTTCTTT. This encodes CSATGIGTEAFF.

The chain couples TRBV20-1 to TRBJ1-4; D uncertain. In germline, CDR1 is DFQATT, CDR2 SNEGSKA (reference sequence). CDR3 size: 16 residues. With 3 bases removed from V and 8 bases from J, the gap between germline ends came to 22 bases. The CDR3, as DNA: TGCAGTGCTAGTTGGGCGGCGGCCCCCCAGAGAGAAAAACTGTTTTTT. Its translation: CSASWAAAPQREKLFF.

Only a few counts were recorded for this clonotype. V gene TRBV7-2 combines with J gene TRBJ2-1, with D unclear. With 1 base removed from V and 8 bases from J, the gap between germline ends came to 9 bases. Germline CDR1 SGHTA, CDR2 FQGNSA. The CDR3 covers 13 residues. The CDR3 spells CASSLDLDHEQFF. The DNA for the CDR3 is TGTGCCAGCAGCTTAGACCTAGATCATGAGCAGTTCTTC.

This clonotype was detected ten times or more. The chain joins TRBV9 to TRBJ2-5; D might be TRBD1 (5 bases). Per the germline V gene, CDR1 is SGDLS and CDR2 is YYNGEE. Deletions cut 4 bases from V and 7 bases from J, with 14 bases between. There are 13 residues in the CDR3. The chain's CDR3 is CASSLRLQGTQYF. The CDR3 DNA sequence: TGTGCCAGCAGCTTAAGACTGCAGGGGACCCAGTACTTC. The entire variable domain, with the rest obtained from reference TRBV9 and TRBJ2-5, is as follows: DSGVTQTPKHLITATGQRVTLRCSPRSGDLSVYWYQQSLDQGLQFLIQYYNGEERAKGNILERFSAQQFPDLHSELNLSSLELGDSALYFCASSLRLQGTQYFGPGTRLLVL.

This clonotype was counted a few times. Here the CDR3 reads CASSLGRGDTEAFF. The CDR3 DNA follows: TGTGCCAGCAGTTTGGGGAGGGGTGACACTGAAGCTTTCTTT. V gene TRBV6-5 combines with J gene TRBJ1-1; TRBD1 is a possible D gene (5 bases). V was pared by 4 bases and J by 3 bases, with 12 bases between. CDR1 and CDR2 from the germline V gene are MNHEY and SVGAGI. The CDR3 covers 14 residues.

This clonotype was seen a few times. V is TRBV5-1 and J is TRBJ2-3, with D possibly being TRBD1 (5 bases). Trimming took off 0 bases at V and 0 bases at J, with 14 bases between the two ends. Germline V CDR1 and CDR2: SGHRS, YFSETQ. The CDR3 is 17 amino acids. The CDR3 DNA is TGCGCCAGCAGCTTGGGGTATTCGACAGATAGCACAGATACGCAGTATTTT. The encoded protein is CASSLGYSTDSTDTQYF.

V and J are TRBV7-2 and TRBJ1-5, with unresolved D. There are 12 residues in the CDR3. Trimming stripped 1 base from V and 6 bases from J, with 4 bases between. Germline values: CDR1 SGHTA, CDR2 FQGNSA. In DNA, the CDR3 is TGTGCCAGCAGCTTAGGCCCTCAGCCCCAGCATTTT. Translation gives CASSLGPQPQHF.

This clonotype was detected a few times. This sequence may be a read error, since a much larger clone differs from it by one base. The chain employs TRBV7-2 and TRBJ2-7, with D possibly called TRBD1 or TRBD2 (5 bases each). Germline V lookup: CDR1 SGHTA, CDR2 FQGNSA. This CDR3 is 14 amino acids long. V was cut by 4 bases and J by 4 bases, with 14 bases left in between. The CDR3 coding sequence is TGTGCCAGCAGCTCTATTTATGGGACGTACGAGCAGTACTTC. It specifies CASSSIYGTYEQYF.

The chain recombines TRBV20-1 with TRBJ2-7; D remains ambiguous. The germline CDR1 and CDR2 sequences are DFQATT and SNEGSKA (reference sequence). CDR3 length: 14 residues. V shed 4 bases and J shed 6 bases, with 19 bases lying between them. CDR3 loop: CSAKYHGSNGEQYF. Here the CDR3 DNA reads TGCAGTGCTAAGTATCACGGGTCAAATGGCGAGCAGTACTTC.

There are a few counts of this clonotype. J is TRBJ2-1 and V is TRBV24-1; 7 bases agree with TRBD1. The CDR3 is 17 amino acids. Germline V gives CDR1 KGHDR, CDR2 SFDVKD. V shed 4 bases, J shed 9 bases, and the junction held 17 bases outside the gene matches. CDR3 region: CATSETTGSSLHGEQFF. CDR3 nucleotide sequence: TGTGCCACCAGTGAAACGACAGGGTCGAGTCTACACGGTGAGCAGTTCTTC.

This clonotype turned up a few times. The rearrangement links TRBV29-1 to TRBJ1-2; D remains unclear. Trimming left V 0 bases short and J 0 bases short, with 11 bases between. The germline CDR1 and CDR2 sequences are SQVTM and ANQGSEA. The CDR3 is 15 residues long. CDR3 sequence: CSVEEGAEANYGYTF. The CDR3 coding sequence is TGCAGCGTTGAAGAGGGAGCCGAAGCTAACTATGGCTACACCTTC.

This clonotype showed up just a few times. The CDR3 here is CASSLGLAVGTDTQYF. CDR3 DNA: TGCGCCAGCAGCTTGGGACTAGCTGTCGGCACAGATACGCAGTATTTT. The chain is built from TRBV5-1 and TRBJ2-3; TRBD2 aligns across 7 bases. Germline trimming cut 0 bases from V and 1 base from J; bases unmatched to any gene: 5. There are 16 residues in the CDR3. Germline CDR1 and CDR2: SGHRS and YFSETQ.